The rows below give T cell receptor beta chains drawn from one sample of a study of regulatory T cells in long-lasting Graves disease. TCRdb re-called the multiplex PCR reads with MiXCR, one entry per CDR3 protein. The repertoire has about 450,000 distinct CDR3 sequences, roughly 17% of them found once; the top ten carry around 11%. This sample was shared with a second study, whose subject was T cells in Graves' hyperthyroidism and ophthalmopathy.

The sample consisted of peripheral blood mononuclear cells (PBMCs), taken at new diagnosis, from a patient treated with antithyroid drugs. The receptor source for this set is a woman in her twenties or thirties with Graves disease. Each CDR3 is given with its conserved first and last residue. A D gene is named only where the DNA matches it firmly. Only some rows state a clone size, as once, few, many or a class for expanded clones.

J gene: TRBJ2-7; clone size: few; V gene: TRBV9; D gene: NA; CDR3 protein: CASSVEGSRGTEQYF; CDR3 DNA: TGTGCCAGCAGCGTAGAAGGGAGTCGGGGGACCGAGCAGTACTTC
J gene: TRBJ1-5; clone size: many; V gene: TRBV6-1; D gene: NA; CDR3 protein: CASSPRRVGYSNQPQHF; CDR3 DNA: TGTGCCAGCAGTCCCCGACGGGTGGGTTATAGCAATCAGCCCCAGCATTTT
J gene: TRBJ1-5; clone size: NA; V gene: TRBV6-2/TRBV6-3; D gene: TRBD1; CDR3 protein: CASSYPPLDRAEGGNQPQHF; CDR3 DNA: TGTGCCAGCAGTTACCCCCCCCTGGACAGGGCCGAAGGCGGCAATCAGCCCCAGCATTTT
J gene: TRBJ1-2; clone size: few; V gene: TRBV27; D gene: NA; CDR3 protein: CASSPARVSSGYTF; CDR3 DNA: TGTGCCAGCAGTCCAGCACGGGTTTCCAGTGGCTACACCTTC
J gene: TRBJ2-1; clone size: many; V gene: TRBV20-1; D gene: NA; CDR3 protein: CGKTEYNEQFF; CDR3 DNA: TGCGGGAAGACAGAGTACAATGAGCAGTTCTTC
J gene: TRBJ2-4; clone size: NA; V gene: TRBV5-1; D gene: NA; CDR3 protein: CASSLEGDIQYF; CDR3 DNA: TGCGCCAGCAGCTTGGAGGGGGACATTCAGTACTTC
J gene: TRBJ2-3; clone size: few; V gene: TRBV29-1; D gene: TRBD2; CDR3 protein: CSVEDGSYSGRSDTQYF; CDR3 DNA: TGCAGCGTTGAAGATGGCTCCTATAGCGGGAGGTCAGATACGCAGTATTTT
J gene: TRBJ1-3; clone size: many; V gene: TRBV7-2; D gene: NA; CDR3 protein: CASSFPGRLSGNTIYF; CDR3 DNA: TGTGCCAGCAGCTTTCCGGGACGCCTCTCTGGAAACACCATATATTTT
J gene: TRBJ2-1; clone size: few; V gene: TRBV20-1; D gene: NA; CDR3 protein: CSPVVSYNEQFF; CDR3 DNA: TGCAGTCCCGTAGTCTCCTACAATGAGCAGTTCTTC
J gene: TRBJ2-3; clone size: few; V gene: TRBV5-1; D gene: TRBD1; CDR3 protein: CASSGPGQGQGGTQYF; CDR3 DNA: TGCGCCAGCAGCGGACCGGGACAGGGACAGGGGGGTACGCAGTATTTT
J gene: TRBJ1-6; clone size: many; V gene: TRBV7-2; D gene: NA; CDR3 protein: CASSLLGLGNNSPLHF; CDR3 DNA: TGTGCCAGCAGCTTACTGGGGTTGGGTAATAATTCACCCCTCCACTTT
J gene: TRBJ2-1; clone size: once; V gene: TRBV20-1; D gene: TRBD2; CDR3 protein: CSAEGLGSGSTARNEQFF; CDR3 DNA: TGCAGTGCTGAGGGCCTTGGTAGCGGGAGTACTGCCCGAAATGAGCAGTTCTTC
J gene: TRBJ1-5; clone size: many; V gene: TRBV28; D gene: NA; CDR3 protein: CASSSRQTGGSNQPQHF; CDR3 DNA: TGTGCCAGCAGTTCCCGACAAACGGGGGGTAGCAATCAGCCCCAGCATTTT
J gene: TRBJ2-1; clone size: many; V gene: TRBV12-3/TRBV12-4; D gene: TRBD2; CDR3 protein: CASSFERERGEQFF; CDR3 DNA: TGTGCCAGCAGTTTTGAGCGGGAGAGAGGTGAGCAGTTCTTC
J gene: TRBJ1-2; clone size: many; V gene: TRBV6-1; D gene: NA; CDR3 protein: CASSEVAGYGYTF; CDR3 DNA: TGTGCCAGCAGTGAAGTGGCGGGCTATGGCTACACCTTC
J gene: TRBJ1-1; clone size: many; V gene: TRBV6-5; D gene: TRBD1; CDR3 protein: CASSYPQGGTEAFF; CDR3 DNA: TGTGCCAGCAGTTACCCCCAGGGGGGCACTGAAGCTTTCTTT
J gene: TRBJ2-2; clone size: many; V gene: TRBV29-1; D gene: NA; CDR3 protein: CSVVGPLNTGELFF; CDR3 DNA: TGCAGCGTTGTGGGTCCGCTGAACACCGGGGAGCTGTTTTTT
J gene: TRBJ2-7; clone size: NA; V gene: TRBV19; D gene: TRBD2; CDR3 protein: CASSSASGRAGEQYF; CDR3 DNA: TGTGCCAGTAGTTCGGCTAGCGGGAGGGCAGGCGAGCAGTACTTC
J gene: TRBJ1-1; clone size: many; V gene: TRBV3-1; D gene: NA; CDR3 protein: CASSQAGGGKGTEAFF; CDR3 DNA: TGTGCCAGCAGCCAAGCCGGGGGAGGGAAAGGGACTGAAGCTTTCTTT
J gene: TRBJ2-7; clone size: NA; V gene: TRBV19; D gene: TRBD1; CDR3 protein: CASSPQGTTSYEQYF; CDR3 DNA: TGTGCCAGTAGTCCACAGGGGACAACCTCCTACGAGCAGTACTTC
J gene: TRBJ1-6; clone size: NA; V gene: TRBV14; D gene: NA; CDR3 protein: CASSLRSQGGSPLHF; CDR3 DNA: TGTGCCAGCAGCCTTCGTTCGCAGGGCGGTTCACCCCTCCACTTT
J gene: TRBJ2-1; clone size: many; V gene: TRBV7-9; D gene: NA; CDR3 protein: CASSQTLNEQFF; CDR3 DNA: TGTGCCAGCAGCCAAACCCTTAATGAGCAGTTCTTC
J gene: TRBJ1-4; clone size: NA; V gene: TRBV5-5; D gene: TRBD1; CDR3 protein: CASSPQSTGEKLFF; CDR3 DNA: TGTGCCAGCAGCCCACAATCGACAGGGGAAAAACTGTTTTTT
J gene: TRBJ2-3; clone size: many; V gene: TRBV3-1; D gene: TRBD2; CDR3 protein: CASSPGLARDTQYF; CDR3 DNA: TGTGCCAGCAGCCCCGGACTAGCGAGAGATACGCAGTATTTT
J gene: TRBJ1-3; clone size: many; V gene: TRBV11-2; D gene: NA; CDR3 protein: CASNRAGAGNTIYF; CDR3 DNA: TGTGCCAGCAACCGGGCCGGGGCTGGAAACACCATATATTTT
J gene: TRBJ2-2; clone size: many; V gene: TRBV2; D gene: NA; CDR3 protein: CASSRESGELFF; CDR3 DNA: TGTGCCAGCAGTCGGGAGTCCGGGGAGCTGTTTTTT
J gene: TRBJ2-2; clone size: few; V gene: TRBV4-3; D gene: NA; CDR3 protein: CASSQFGREIGELFF; CDR3 DNA: TGCGCCAGCAGCCAATTCGGCCGGGAGATCGGGGAGCTGTTTTTT
J gene: TRBJ1-2; clone size: few; V gene: TRBV19; D gene: NA; CDR3 protein: CASSSELTGRDYGYTF; CDR3 DNA: TGTGCCAGTAGTAGCGAACTTACAGGGAGAGACTATGGCTACACCTTC
J gene: TRBJ2-1; clone size: many; V gene: TRBV7-2; D gene: NA; CDR3 protein: CASSPGGLNEQFF; CDR3 DNA: TGTGCCAGCAGCCCTGGGGGGTTGAATGAGCAGTTCTTC
J gene: TRBJ2-5; clone size: NA; V gene: TRBV12-3/TRBV12-4; D gene: TRBD2; CDR3 protein: CASTLLAGGPLETQYF; CDR3 DNA: TGTGCCAGCACCCTCCTAGCGGGAGGGCCTCTCGAGACCCAGTACTTC
J gene: TRBJ2-1; clone size: many; V gene: TRBV30; D gene: TRBD2; CDR3 protein: CAWGASGRSFGNEQFF; CDR3 DNA: TGTGCCTGGGGGGCCAGCGGGAGGTCCTTCGGCAATGAGCAGTTCTTC
J gene: TRBJ2-3; clone size: many; V gene: TRBV7-8; D gene: TRBD2; CDR3 protein: CASSLDASGALTDTQYF; CDR3 DNA: TGTGCCAGCAGCTTAGATGCTAGCGGAGCACTCACAGATACGCAGTATTTT
J gene: TRBJ2-7; clone size: many; V gene: TRBV28; D gene: NA; CDR3 protein: CASSSPLQDFEQYF; CDR3 DNA: TGTGCCAGCAGTTCCCCACTCCAAGATTTCGAGCAGTACTTC
J gene: TRBJ2-3; clone size: many; V gene: TRBV6-5; D gene: NA; CDR3 protein: CASSYDYTDTQYF; CDR3 DNA: TGTGCCAGCAGTTACGACTACACAGATACGCAGTATTTT
J gene: TRBJ2-7; clone size: many; V gene: TRBV6-1; D gene: TRBD1; CDR3 protein: CATHRDRGSYEQYF; CDR3 DNA: TGTGCCACCCACCGGGACAGGGGTTCGTACGAGCAGTACTTC
J gene: TRBJ2-1; clone size: many; V gene: TRBV2; D gene: TRBD2; CDR3 protein: CASSARLAGIGGRGNEQFF; CDR3 DNA: TGTGCCAGCAGTGCGCGACTAGCGGGGATTGGGGGGAGGGGCAATGAGCAGTTCTTC
J gene: TRBJ1-1; clone size: many; V gene: TRBV12-3/TRBV12-4; D gene: NA; CDR3 protein: CASSRPGETMNTEAFF; CDR3 DNA: TGTGCCAGCAGCCGTCCGGGAGAAACCATGAACACTGAAGCTTTCTTT
J gene: TRBJ2-1; clone size: many; V gene: TRBV7-3; D gene: NA; CDR3 protein: CASSFRASYNEQFF; CDR3 DNA: TGTGCCAGCAGCTTCCGGGCTTCCTACAATGAGCAGTTCTTC
J gene: TRBJ2-1; clone size: NA; V gene: TRBV19; D gene: TRBD1; CDR3 protein: CASSYRDRDLFNEQFF; CDR3 DNA: TGTGCCAGTAGCTACCGAGACAGGGACCTATTCAATGAGCAGTTCTTC
J gene: TRBJ2-7; clone size: few; V gene: TRBV7-9; D gene: TRBD1; CDR3 protein: CASSLPGTGGLLSYEQYF; CDR3 DNA: TGTGCCAGCAGCTTACCCGGGACAGGGGGCCTCCTATCCTACGAGCAGTACTTC
J gene: TRBJ2-1; clone size: many; V gene: TRBV6-1; D gene: NA; CDR3 protein: CASTSSAQQFF; CDR3 DNA: TGTGCCAGCACCTCTAGCGCCCAGCAGTTCTTC
J gene: TRBJ1-2; clone size: few; V gene: TRBV6-1; D gene: TRBD1; CDR3 protein: CASTQGGRRFGYTF; CDR3 DNA: TGTGCCAGCACCCAGGGGGGACGTCGGTTTGGCTACACCTTC
J gene: TRBJ2-1; clone size: many; V gene: TRBV3-1; D gene: NA; CDR3 protein: CASSQRVGSLLDNEQFF; CDR3 DNA: TGTGCCAGCAGCCAAAGGGTAGGTTCACTCCTCGACAATGAGCAGTTCTTC
J gene: TRBJ1-2; clone size: many; V gene: TRBV7-2; D gene: NA; CDR3 protein: CASERRGGYTF; CDR3 DNA: TGTGCCAGCGAGAGAAGAGGTGGCTACACCTTC
J gene: TRBJ2-7; clone size: few; V gene: TRBV12-3/TRBV12-4; D gene: NA; CDR3 protein: CASRGTLTYEQYF; CDR3 DNA: TGTGCCAGCAGAGGGACACTAACCTACGAGCAGTACTTC
J gene: TRBJ2-7; clone size: NA; V gene: TRBV5-5; D gene: NA; CDR3 protein: CASSFPESYEQYF; CDR3 DNA: TGTGCCAGCAGCTTCCCCGAATCTTACGAGCAGTACTTC
J gene: TRBJ2-3; clone size: many; V gene: TRBV13; D gene: NA; CDR3 protein: CASSPQAPGQNTDTQYF; CDR3 DNA: TGTGCCAGCAGCCCACAAGCGCCGGGACAAAACACAGATACGCAGTATTTT
J gene: TRBJ2-1; clone size: NA; V gene: TRBV20-1; D gene: NA; CDR3 protein: CSAGEVVNEQFF; CDR3 DNA: TGCAGTGCTGGGGAGGTGGTCAATGAGCAGTTCTTC
J gene: TRBJ1-2; clone size: many; V gene: TRBV11-2; D gene: NA; CDR3 protein: CASSLQGFAYGYTF; CDR3 DNA: TGTGCCAGCAGCTTACAGGGTTTTGCGTATGGCTACACCTTC
J gene: TRBJ1-1; clone size: many; V gene: TRBV11-2; D gene: NA; CDR3 protein: CASSLDPSMNTEAFF; CDR3 DNA: TGTGCCAGCAGCTTAGACCCAAGCATGAACACTGAAGCTTTCTTT
J gene: TRBJ2-7; clone size: many; V gene: TRBV2; D gene: NA; CDR3 protein: CASSVGPLYEQYF; CDR3 DNA: TGTGCCAGCAGTGTCGGGCCGCTCTACGAGCAGTACTTC